This T cell receptor beta chain was found in a study of T cells in Graves' hyperthyroidism and ophthalmopathy. Study-wide results and caveats: Most clonotypes expanded in thyroid above 0.001 were likewise present in blood.

There are 14 residues in the CDR3. V was clipped by 0 bases and J by 6 bases, with 12 bases between them. Germline V CDR1 and CDR2: SGHRS, YFSETQ. This clonotype was seen ten or more times. Its matching antigen is unknown. Uncontrolled infection, other autoimmune disease, pregnancy or lactation disqualified patients from enrolment. Used for diagnoses were clinical symptoms, serum thyroxine and TRAb, thyroid ultrasound and orbital computed tomography. The source material, RNA transcripts, was used to amplify TCR beta CDR3 regions. An initial round of RT-PCR targeting the TCR CDR3 relied on the HTBI primer set. MiXCR, run by TCRdb on the multiplex PCR reads, gives a single entry per CDR3 protein. The sample lists some 200,000 distinct CDR3 sequences, more than 15% occurring once.

This TCR derives from a man aged 45-65 years with Graves' hyperthyroidism. The V and J genes are TRBV5-1 and TRBJ1-2, with D perhaps TRBD1 (6 bases). Sequences were obtained from blood. In nucleotides, the CDR3 is TGCGCCAGCAGCTTGGCCCGGGGGGCGGATGGCTACACCTTC. Its translation is CASSLARGADGYTF.